This TCR beta chain is drawn from a study of PD-1 blockade in classical Hodgkin lymphoma. Overall study findings and caveats: Baseline TCR diversity was reportedly lower in newly diagnosed patients than healthy donors.

In the case of this clone: Its antigen is currently unknown.

The table came from immunoSEQ multiplex PCR; TCRdb's copy has only in-frame clones and leaves some out. The sample has about 35,000 clones; around 88% are singletons. Germline assignment: CDR1 LNHDA and CDR2 SQIVND (reference sequence). This CDR3 has 12 amino acids. V was trimmed by 8 bases and J by 5 bases, leaving 12 bases between them. Time point described: newly diagnosed, previously untreated cHL patient sample. Thawed PBMCs were the source of CD4+ T cells, purified by magnetic negative selection. The sequenced material came from CD4+ T cells from blood. The TCR originated in a human donor with classical Hodgkin lymphoma. The chain recombines TRBV19 with TRBJ1-2; a possible D gene is TRBD1 (5 bases). As DNA, the CDR3 is TGTGCCAGTTCCGGGGCGGGGTATGGCTACACCTTC. Protein product: CASSGAGYGYTF.